The 8 T cell receptor beta chains listed next were all sequenced from one sample in a study of identical twins. TCRdb reprocessed the 5' RACE reads with MiXCR, giving one entry per CDR3 protein. The table has about 280,000 distinct CDR3 sequences, about 8.9% seen once; the top ten hold approximately 2%. The same data also went into a second study, on yellow fever vaccine responses in identical twins.

What was sequenced was memory (CD45RO+) T cells sorted from blood. All receptors come from a woman aged 18 to 35 in good health.

About this clonotype: One end of the junction varies from germline; a read error may be responsible. This chain links TRBV3-1 with TRBJ2-2; 13 nucleotides align to TRBD2. The CDR3 length is 16 residues. The V gene's germline CDR1 is LGHDT and CDR2 YNNKEL (reference sequence). The CDR3 reads CAGSQGTSGATGELFF. For the CDR3, the DNA is TGTGCCGGCAGCCAAGGGACTAGCGGGGCTACCGGGGAGCTGTTTTTT.

This clonotype was picked up a small number of times. V usage is TRBV24-1 and J usage is TRBJ2-1; 16 bases align to TRBD2. The germline V gene encodes CDR1 KGHDR and CDR2 SFDVKD. The length of the CDR3 is 17 residues. V dropped 9 bases and J dropped 6; count of bases not matched to a gene: 10. The CDR3 DNA reads TGTGCCACCCCTAGGGGACTAGCGGGAGGGGGGCGCAATGAGCAGTTCTTC. Encoded protein: CATPRGLAGGGRNEQFF.

This clonotype was observed at least ten times. The chain has TRBV29-1 and TRBJ2-7; TRBD2 aligns across 10 bases. The V and J ends lost 4 bases and 4 bases, in that order; junction bases with no gene match: 7. Germline CDR1 SQVTM, CDR2 ANQGSEA. The CDR3 is 14 residues long. CDR3 in DNA: TGCAGCGTTGTTCTAGCGGGAGTGCGTTACGAGCAGTACTTC. Residues: CSVVLAGVRYEQYF.

V and J are TRBV20-1 and TRBJ2-7; 11 bases are a match to TRBD2. The CDR3 spans 14 residues. V shed 3 bases, J shed 4 bases, and the junction held 5 bases outside the gene matches. Germline V CDR1 and CDR2: DFQATT, SNEGSKA (reference sequence). CDR3 residues: CSARPLAGEYEQYF. DNA of the CDR3: TGCAGTGCTAGGCCACTAGCGGGAGAGTACGAGCAGTACTTC.

This clonotype was seen at least ten times. The V and J genes are TRBV5-4 and TRBJ2-1; 9 bases align to TRBD2. Germline CDR1 SGHNT, CDR2 YYREEE (reference sequence). CDR3 size: 16 residues. V lost 5 bases, J lost 5 bases, and 11 bases stayed unmatched. The CDR3 DNA follows: TGTGCCAGCAGTTTTCTAGCGGGACAAGGTAACAATGAGCAGTTCTTC. This sequence encodes CASSFLAGQGNNEQFF.

The table lists this clonotype with many counts. The chain has TRBV5-1 and TRBJ2-7; TRBD1 matches 7 bases. Germline V CDR1 and CDR2: SGHRS, YFSETQ. The junction had 4 bases not matched to a gene; V was cut back by 4 bases and J by 0 bases. The CDR3 loop spans 14 amino acids. CDR3 sequence: CASSLGQISYEQYF. In DNA, the CDR3 is TGCGCCAGCAGCCTGGGACAGATCTCCTACGAGCAGTACTTC.

This clonotype was seen a handful of times. The V call is TRBV25-1, the J call TRBJ2-7, with TRBD1 matching over 9 bases. The germline V gene encodes CDR1 MGHDK and CDR2 SYGVNS. V lost 3 bases to trimming and J lost 4 bases; unmatched junction nucleotides: 4. The CDR3 is made up of 14 amino acids. The chain's CDR3 is CASSEGTGHYEQYF. The CDR3 DNA sequence: TGTGCCAGCAGTGAGGGGACAGGGCATTACGAGCAGTACTTC.

The CDR3 is CASRGAPNSPLHF. Written as DNA, the CDR3 is TGTGCCAGCAGAGGGGCGCCAAATTCACCCCTCCACTTT. This sequence joins TRBV6-2 or TRBV6-3 and TRBJ1-6, with D perhaps TRBD1 (5 bases). The CDR3 is made up of 13 amino acids. Germline V gives CDR1 MNHEY, CDR2 SVGEGT. V lost 6 bases to trimming and J lost 7 bases, with 10 bases between them.